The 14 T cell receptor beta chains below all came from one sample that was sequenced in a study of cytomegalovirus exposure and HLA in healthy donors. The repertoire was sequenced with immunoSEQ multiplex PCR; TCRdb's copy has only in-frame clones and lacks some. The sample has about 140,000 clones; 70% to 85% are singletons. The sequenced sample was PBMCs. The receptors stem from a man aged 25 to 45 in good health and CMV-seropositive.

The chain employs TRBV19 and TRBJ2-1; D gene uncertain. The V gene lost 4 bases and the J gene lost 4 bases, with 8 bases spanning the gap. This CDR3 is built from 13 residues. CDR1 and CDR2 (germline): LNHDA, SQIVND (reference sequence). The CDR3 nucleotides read TGTGCCAGTAGTACTACGCATTACAATGAGCAGTTCTTC. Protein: CASSTTHYNEQFF.

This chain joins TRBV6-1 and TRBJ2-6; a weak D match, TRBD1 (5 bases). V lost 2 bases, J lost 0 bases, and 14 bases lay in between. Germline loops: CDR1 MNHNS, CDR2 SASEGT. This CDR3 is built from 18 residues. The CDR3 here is CASSEMGQGYSGANVLTF. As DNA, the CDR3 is TGTGCCAGCAGTGAAATGGGGCAGGGATACTCTGGGGCCAACGTCCTGACTTTC.

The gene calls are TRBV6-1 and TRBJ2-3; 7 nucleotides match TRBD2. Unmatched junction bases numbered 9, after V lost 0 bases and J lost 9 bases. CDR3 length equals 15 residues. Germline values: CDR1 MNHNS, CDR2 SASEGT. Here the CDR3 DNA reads TGTGCCAGCAGTGAAGCCATGACGGGAGGAGGGACGCAGTATTTT. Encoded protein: CASSEAMTGGGTQYF.

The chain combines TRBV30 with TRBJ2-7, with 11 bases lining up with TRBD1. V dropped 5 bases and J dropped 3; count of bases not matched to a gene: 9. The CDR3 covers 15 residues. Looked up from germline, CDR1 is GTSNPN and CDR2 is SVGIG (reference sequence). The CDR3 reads CAWQRRGTGGYEQYF. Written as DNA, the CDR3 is TGTGCCTGGCAGCGGAGGGGGACAGGGGGCTACGAGCAGTACTTC. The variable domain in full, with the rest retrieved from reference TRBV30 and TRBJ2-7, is SQTIHQWPATLVQPVGSPLSLECTVEGTSNPNLYWYRQAAGRGLQLLFYSVGIGQISSEVPQNLSASRPQDRQFILSSKKLLLSDSGFYLCAWQRRGTGGYEQYFGPGTRLTVT.

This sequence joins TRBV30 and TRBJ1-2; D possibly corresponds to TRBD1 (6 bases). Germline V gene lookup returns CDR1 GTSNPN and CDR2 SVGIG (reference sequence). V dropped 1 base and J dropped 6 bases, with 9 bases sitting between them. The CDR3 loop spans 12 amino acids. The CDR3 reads CAWSDRENGYTF. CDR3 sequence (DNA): TGTGCCTGGAGTGACAGGGAGAATGGCTACACCTTC.

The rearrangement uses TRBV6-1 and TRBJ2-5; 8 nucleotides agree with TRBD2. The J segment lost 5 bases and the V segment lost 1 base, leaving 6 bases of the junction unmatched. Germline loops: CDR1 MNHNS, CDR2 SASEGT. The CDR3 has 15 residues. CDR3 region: CASSEGVSGGETQYF. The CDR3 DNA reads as TGTGCCAGCAGTGAAGGAGTGTCGGGGGGGGAGACCCAGTACTTC.

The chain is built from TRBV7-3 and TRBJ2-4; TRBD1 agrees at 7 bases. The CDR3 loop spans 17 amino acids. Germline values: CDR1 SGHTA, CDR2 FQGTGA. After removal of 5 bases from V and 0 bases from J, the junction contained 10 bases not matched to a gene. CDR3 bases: TGTGCCAGCAGCAGGGACGGGCAGGGGGTAGCCAAAAACATTCAGTACTTC. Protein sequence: CASSRDGQGVAKNIQYF.

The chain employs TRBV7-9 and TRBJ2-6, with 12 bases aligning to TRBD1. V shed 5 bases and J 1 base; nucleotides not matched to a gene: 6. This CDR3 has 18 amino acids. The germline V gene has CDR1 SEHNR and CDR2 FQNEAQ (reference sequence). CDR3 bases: TGTGCCAGCAGCGACGGGGACAGGGGGCTTTCTGGGGCCAACGTCCTGACTTTC. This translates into CASSDGDRGLSGANVLTF. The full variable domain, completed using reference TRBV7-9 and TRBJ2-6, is DTGVSQNPRHKITKRGQNVTFRCDPISEHNRLYWYRQTLGQGPEFLTYFQNEAQLEKSRLLSDRFSAERPKGSFSTLEIQRTEQGDSAMYLCASSDGDRGLSGANVLTFGAGSRLTVL.

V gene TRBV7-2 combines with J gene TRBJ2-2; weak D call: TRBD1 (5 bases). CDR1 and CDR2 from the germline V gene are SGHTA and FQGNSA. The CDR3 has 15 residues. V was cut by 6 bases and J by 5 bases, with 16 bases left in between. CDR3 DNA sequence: TGTGCCAGCAGACGAGCCCTAGGGGATACCGGGGAGCTGTTTTTT. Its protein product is CASRRALGDTGELFF.

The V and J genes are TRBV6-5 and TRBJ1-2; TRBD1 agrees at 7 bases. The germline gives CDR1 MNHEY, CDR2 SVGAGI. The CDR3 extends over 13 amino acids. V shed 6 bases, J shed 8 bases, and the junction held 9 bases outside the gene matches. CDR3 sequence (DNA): TGTGCCAGCAGCCCTGACAGGGTCGGAGGCTACACCTTC. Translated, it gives CASSPDRVGGYTF.

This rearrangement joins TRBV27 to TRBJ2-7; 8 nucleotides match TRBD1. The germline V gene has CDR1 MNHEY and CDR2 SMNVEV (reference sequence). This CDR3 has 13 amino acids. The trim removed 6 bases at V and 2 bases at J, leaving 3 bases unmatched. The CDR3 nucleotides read TGTGCCAGCAGCGGACAGGGAACCTACGAGCAGTACTTC. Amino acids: CASSGQGTYEQYF.

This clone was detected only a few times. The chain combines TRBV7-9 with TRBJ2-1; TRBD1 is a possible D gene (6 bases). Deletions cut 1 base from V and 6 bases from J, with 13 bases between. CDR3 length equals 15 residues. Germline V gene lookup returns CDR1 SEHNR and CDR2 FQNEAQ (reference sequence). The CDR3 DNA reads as TGTGCCAGCAGCTTAGGGGGGCAGGGAATCAATGAGCAGTTCTTC. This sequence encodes CASSLGGQGINEQFF.

CDR3 protein: CASSPSQGAAGELFF. CDR3 in DNA: TGTGCCAGCTCACCCTCACAGGGGGCGGCCGGGGAGCTGTTTTTT. This chain connects TRBV18 to TRBJ2-2, with 9 bases that match TRBD1. From germline, CDR1 is KGHSH and CDR2 LQKENI. V lost 3 bases, J lost 6 bases, and 5 bases stayed unmatched. The CDR3 runs to 15 residues.

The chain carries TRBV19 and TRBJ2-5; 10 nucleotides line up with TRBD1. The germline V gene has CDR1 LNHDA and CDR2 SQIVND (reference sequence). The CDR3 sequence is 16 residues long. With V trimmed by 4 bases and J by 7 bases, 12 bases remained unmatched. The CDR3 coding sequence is TGTGCCAGTAGTACACCGGGACAGGGGAAATTTGGGACCCAGTACTTC. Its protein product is CASSTPGQGKFGTQYF.